The 29 T cell receptor beta chains reported below all come from one sample, sequenced in a study of blood T cell repertoires in COVID-19. Libraries were prepared by immunoSEQ multiplex PCR; TCRdb keeps only in-frame clonotypes and omits some of them. This sample has around 400,000 clones, with roughly 84% found just once. Input material: PBMCs or T cells enriched from blood (not recorded which). These receptors all come from a young woman who had been exposed to COVID-19.

This rearrangement joins TRBV7-2 to TRBJ2-3; 10 nucleotides align to TRBD2. The CDR3 covers 16 residues. The J segment lost 2 bases and the V segment lost 2 bases, leaving 4 bases of the junction unmatched. Germline loops: CDR1 SGHTA, CDR2 FQGNSA. CDR3 DNA: TGTGCCAGCAGCTTACTTGGACTAGCGGCCACAGATACGCAGTATTTT. It is translated as CASSLLGLAATDTQYF.

V is TRBV28 and J is TRBJ2-7; maybe TRBD2 (6 bases). Germline assignment: CDR1 MDHEN and CDR2 SYDVKM. The V end lost 7 bases, the J end lost 4 bases, and 17 bases lay between the germline ends. This CDR3 has 14 amino acids. CDR3 in DNA: TGTGCCAGCACTCTGAGCGGGTCGGCGTACGAGCAGTACTTC. Translating gives CASTLSGSAYEQYF.

Only one count was recorded for this clone. This chain joins TRBV2 and TRBJ1-4; D remains unclear. This CDR3 has 14 residues. Trimming pared 3 bases from V and 5 bases from J, leaving 10 bases between. Per the germline V gene, CDR1 is SNHLY and CDR2 is FYNNEI. The DNA of the CDR3 is TGTGCCAGCAGTGACCGGGAAGGGAATGAAAAACTGTTTTTT. Encoded protein: CASSDREGNEKLFF.

V usage is TRBV6-5 and J usage is TRBJ2-2, with unresolved D. The CDR3 contains 15 residues. Germline-derived CDR1 and CDR2 are MNHEY and SVGAGI. Trimming stripped 2 bases from V and 5 bases from J, with 12 bases between. In DNA, the CDR3 is TGTGCCAGCAGTTACCCCCGAGAACGTACCGGGGAGCTGTTTTTT. Translation: CASSYPRERTGELFF.

The V call is TRBV28, the J call TRBJ1-3; D is unclear. Germline CDR1 and CDR2: MDHEN and SYDVKM. V dropped 4 bases and J dropped 0 bases, with 7 bases sitting between them. The CDR3 length is 14 residues. This chain's CDR3 is CASSSPSSGNTIYF. DNA for the CDR3: TGTGCCAGCAGTTCACCGAGCTCTGGAAACACCATATATTTT.

The chain couples TRBV3-1 (or the pseudogene TRBV3-2) to TRBJ2-1, with D maybe TRBD2 (6 bases). Per germline, CDR1 LGHDT and CDR2 YNNKEL (reference sequence). The CDR3 consists of 18 residues. V lost 1 base and J lost 6, with 22 bases in between. As DNA, the CDR3 is TGTGCCAGCAGCCAAGCCTCTGCGGGACCCACAGCCCCCAATGAGCAGTTCTTC. This gives the protein CASSQASAGPTAPNEQFF.

This chain connects TRBV3-1 (or the pseudogene TRBV3-2) to TRBJ2-1, with 8 bases identical to TRBD2. The length of the CDR3 is 15 residues. Trimming removed 3 bases from V and 2 bases from J; junction bases left unmatched: 3. CDR1 and CDR2 from the germline V gene are LGHDT and YNNKEL (reference sequence). CDR3 in amino acids: CASSHRGGTYNEQFF. The CDR3 DNA reads TGTGCCAGCAGCCACCGGGGGGGAACCTACAATGAGCAGTTCTTC.

V gene TRBV27 combines with J gene TRBJ2-1, with D perhaps TRBD2 (7 bases). The CDR3 has 16 residues. Per germline, CDR1 MNHEY and CDR2 SMNVEV (reference sequence). V dropped 7 bases and J dropped 8 bases, with 24 bases sitting between them. The CDR3 bases are TGTGCCAGCACTACGCTCAGGGGAAGCGGGACCCATGAGCAGTTCTTC. Encoded protein: CASTTLRGSGTHEQFF.

This clone turned up a few times. This chain links TRBV27 with TRBJ1-2; no reliable D call. V lost 6 bases and J 11 bases, leaving 16 bases between the germline ends. The CDR3 is made up of 12 amino acids. Germline V CDR1 and CDR2: MNHEY, SMNVEV (reference sequence). The CDR3, as DNA: TGTGCCAGCAGATTTAGTGGGCGGGAATACACCTTC. It is translated as CASRFSGREYTF.

J is TRBJ2-7 and V is TRBV5-1, with TRBD1 matching 8 bases. This CDR3 is 14 amino acids long. Germline V lookup: CDR1 SGHRS, CDR2 YFSETQ. The J segment lost 4 bases and the V segment lost 4 bases, leaving 7 bases of the junction unmatched. The CDR3 here is CASSDQGAPYEQYF. The CDR3 DNA is TGCGCCAGCAGCGACCAGGGGGCCCCTTACGAGCAGTACTTC.

The chain has TRBV12-3 or TRBV12-4 and TRBJ1-6, with no clear D. The CDR3 has 13 residues. The V gene lost 7 bases and the J gene lost 7 bases, with 11 bases spanning the gap. The CDR3 region is CASTLAGNSPLHF. CDR3 coding DNA: TGTGCCAGCACATTGGCAGGCAATTCACCCCTCCACTTT.

This chain uses TRBV19 with TRBJ2-7, with 9 bases identical to TRBD1. The ends lost 6 bases at V and 7 bases at J; junction bases unmatched: 10. The CDR3 is made up of 14 amino acids. Germline CDR1 reads LNHDA; CDR2 reads SQIVND (reference sequence). The CDR3 DNA is TGTGCCAGTAGATTCCGGGACAGGGAGGGTGAGCAGTACTTC. Translation: CASRFRDREGEQYF.

The J gene is TRBJ1-1, the V gene TRBV7-9; D is perhaps TRBD1 (5 bases). The germline V gene encodes CDR1 SEHNR and CDR2 FQNEAQ (reference sequence). The V gene lost 11 bases and the J gene lost 6 bases, with 13 bases spanning the gap. This CDR3 region has 11 residues. The CDR3 region has the DNA TGTGCCTACGGCGGGGGGTCTGAAGCTTTCTTT. This gives the protein CAYGGGSEAFF.

The chain recombines TRBV4-1 with TRBJ2-5; 9 nucleotides agree with TRBD2. There are 17 residues in the CDR3. V lost 0 bases to trimming and J lost 8 bases; unmatched junction nucleotides: 13. Germline V gene lookup returns CDR1 MGHRA and CDR2 YSYEKL. The CDR3: CASSQESSGVTLRTQYF. The CDR3 DNA sequence: TGCGCCAGCAGCCAAGAATCTAGCGGGGTCACCCTGAGAACCCAGTACTTC.

The chain recombines TRBV3-1 (or the pseudogene TRBV3-2) with TRBJ2-5; 13 nucleotides line up with TRBD2. This CDR3 has 17 residues. Trimming at V came to 4 bases and at J to 5 bases, leaving 10 bases not matched to a gene. Germline assignment: CDR1 LGHDT and CDR2 YNNKEL (reference sequence). The CDR3 DNA sequence: TGTGCCAGCAGCCCAACTAGCGGGAGGGCCCCGGGGGAGACCCAGTACTTC. It translates to CASSPTSGRAPGETQYF.

This chain joins TRBV6-5 and TRBJ1-2, with 8 nucleotides matching TRBD1. With V trimmed by 6 bases and J by 4 bases, 4 bases remained unmatched. The CDR3 sequence is 13 residues long. Germline CDR1 MNHEY, CDR2 SVGAGI. CDR3 in DNA: TGTGCCAGCAGCCCACAGGGGGGCTATGGCTACACCTTC. Its protein is CASSPQGGYGYTF.

About this clone itself: A read error may account for a junction end that differs from germline. The chain combines TRBV7-7 with TRBJ2-3; 7 bases match TRBD2. Germline V gives CDR1 SSHAT, CDR2 FNYEAQ (reference sequence). The CDR3 has 15 amino acids. Here the CDR3 DNA reads TGTGCTAGCAGCGCGGGGGACGGAGGCACAGATACGCAGTATTTT. Protein product: CASSAGDGGTDTQYF.

The genes are TRBV9 and TRBJ2-1; TRBD2 matches at 10 bases. The CDR3 runs 17 residues. CDR1 and CDR2 from the germline V gene are SGDLS and YYNGEE. V gave up 4 bases and J gave up 7 bases; unmatched junction bases: 14. The CDR3 DNA reads TGTGCCAGCAGCCCCTCTAGCGGGAGTCTTGTCCGAAATGAGCAGTTCTTC. Amino acids: CASSPSSGSLVRNEQFF.

V and J are TRBV5-1 and TRBJ2-7; 8 bases are a match to TRBD1. Germline CDR1 SGHRS, CDR2 YFSETQ. V lost 4 bases and J lost 4; bases outside the gene matches: 16. The CDR3 consists of 17 residues. The CDR3 DNA reads as TGCGCCAGCAGCCGTGGACAGGGCCCCATGGATAGGTACGAGCAGTACTTC. Protein: CASSRGQGPMDRYEQYF.

This chain links TRBV7-2 with TRBJ1-2, with a weak D call TRBD1 (5 bases). This CDR3 contains 13 residues. Trimming pared 3 bases from V and 4 bases from J, leaving 9 bases between. Germline V lookup: CDR1 SGHTA, CDR2 FQGNSA. The CDR3 sequence: CASSFPRAYGYTF. The CDR3 DNA reads TGTGCCAGCAGCTTCCCCAGGGCCTATGGCTACACCTTC.

The gene calls are TRBV28 and TRBJ2-7; D not certain. Per the germline V gene, CDR1 is MDHEN and CDR2 is SYDVKM. The length of the CDR3 is 13 residues. V was pared by 1 base and J by 3 bases, with 7 bases between. The CDR3 sequence: CASSLYNLYEQYF. CDR3 nucleotides: TGTGCCAGCAGTTTATACAACCTCTACGAGCAGTACTTC.

This rearrangement joins TRBV27 to TRBJ2-3; D perhaps matches TRBD1 (5 bases). The CDR3 spans 15 residues. Germline CDR1 is MNHEY and CDR2 is SMNVEV (reference sequence). The ends were cut back, 2 bases at V and 1 base at J, with 10 bases in the middle. The CDR3 here is CASSLTGARTDTQYF. The CDR3 DNA reads as TGTGCCAGCAGTTTAACAGGTGCTCGCACAGATACGCAGTATTTT.

This clone is a singleton in its sample. The chain recombines TRBV27 with TRBJ1-2; TRBD1 might be the D (6 bases). The CDR3 extends over 13 amino acids. Looked up from germline, CDR1 is MNHEY and CDR2 is SMNVEV (reference sequence). V lost 4 bases and J 4 bases, leaving 10 bases between the germline ends. The CDR3 here is CASSSDRLYGYTF. CDR3 bases: TGTGCCAGCAGTTCGGACAGACTCTATGGCTACACCTTC.

This chain links TRBV6-2 or TRBV6-3 with TRBJ2-7; D is unclear. The CDR3 loop spans 13 amino acids. Germline CDR1 MNHEY, CDR2 SVGEGT. The ends were cut back, 6 bases at V and 2 bases at J, with 11 bases in the middle. CDR3 in amino acids: CASSSEPAYEQYF. The DNA for the CDR3 is TGTGCCAGCAGCTCGGAGCCGGCCTACGAGCAGTACTTC.

Notes on this clone: This specimen includes other DNA sequences encoding the same CDR3. V usage is TRBV6-4 and J usage is TRBJ2-3; TRBD2 might be the D (6 bases). V lost 4 bases and J lost 1, with 6 bases in between. Germline V gene data show CDR1 as MRHNA and CDR2 as SNTAGT. The CDR3 consists of 13 residues. CDR3 sequence (DNA): TGTGCCAGCAGTGCGGGAGGCACAGATACGCAGTATTTT. This sequence encodes CASSAGGTDTQYF.

This chain connects TRBV20-1 to TRBJ1-2, with D unclear. The CDR3 extends over 11 amino acids. With 3 bases removed from V and 8 bases from J, the gap between germline ends came to 10 bases. CDR1 is DFQATT and CDR2 is SNEGSKA in the germline V gene (reference sequence). CDR3: CSASSPLGYTF. CDR3 nucleotides: TGCAGTGCTAGTTCACCCCTAGGCTACACCTTC.

V is TRBV4-2 and J is TRBJ1-2, with 10 bases lining up with TRBD1. The germline V gene has CDR1 LGHNA and CDR2 YNFKEQ. V gave up 4 bases and J gave up 6 bases; unmatched junction bases: 8. The CDR3 runs to 15 residues. The chain's CDR3 is CASSLRQGALDGYTF. DNA for the CDR3: TGTGCCAGCAGCCTCCGACAGGGGGCGCTGGATGGCTACACCTTC.

The chain employs TRBV7-9 and TRBJ2-3, with 14 bases matching TRBD2. The CDR3 is made up of 16 amino acids. In germline, CDR1 is SEHNR, CDR2 FQNEAQ (reference sequence). Unmatched junction bases numbered 6, after V lost 6 bases and J lost 4 bases. CDR3 loop: CASSPTSGGASDTQYF. CDR3 DNA sequence: TGTGCCAGCAGTCCGACTAGCGGGGGGGCCTCAGATACGCAGTATTTT.

CDR3 amino acids: CATSRDLSNEQYF. The CDR3 DNA sequence: TGTGCCACCAGCAGAGATCTCAGTAACGAGCAGTACTTC. The chain couples TRBV15 to TRBJ2-7; no clear D gene. Between the trimmed V and J ends, which lost 0 bases and 5 bases, there was a span of 8 bases. This CDR3 has 13 amino acids. CDR1 LNHNV and CDR2 YYDKDF come from the germline V gene (reference sequence).